This record covers a single T cell receptor (beta chain). The antigen is unknown. Using genomic DNA as the template, TCR beta VDJ and CDR3 profiling was carried out. Each CDR3 protein gets one entry after TCRdb re-called the reads with MiXCR. Of 200,000 or so distinct CDR3 sequences listed, 40% to 50% are singletons. The CDR3 totals 15 residues. CDR1 and CDR2 (germline): MNHNS, SASEGT. Between the trimmed V and J ends, which lost 0 bases and 4 bases, there was a span of 12 bases. The data belong to a study of CD8+CD57+ T cells in acquired aplastic anemia. Looking at the study overall: DNA from sorted CD4+ and CD8+ cells averaged 3.2 ug.

Patients who underwent sequencing had shown CD8+CD57+ cell expansion by flow cytometry. Each patient had severe acquired aplastic anemia. Findings and limits, study-wide: In common between the patients and the controls were approximately 30 CD8+ CDR3 sequences.

This receptor was identified in a human donor with aplastic anemia. This chain connects TRBV6-1 to TRBJ1-1; D is unresolved. The material sequenced was sorted CD4+, CD8+, or CD8+CD57+ T cells (not recorded which) from PBMCs. Here the CDR3 DNA reads TGTGCCAGCAGTGAAGCGGGGTTGGGATCCACTGAAGCTTTCTTT. Protein product: CASSEAGLGSTEAFF.